This T cell receptor (beta chain) came from a study of T cell responses to AZD1222 COVID-19 vaccine. Overall study findings and caveats: Within unmutated variant regions lay the reported targets of nearly half of spike-specific TCRs. Baseline antibody screening turned up just six or seven seropositive AZD1222 recipients.

Concerning this clone: Its antigen is unidentified.

Trimming pared 3 bases from V and 5 bases from J, leaving 14 bases between. The germline V gene encodes CDR1 LGHDT and CDR2 YNNKEL (reference sequence). CDR3 length: 14 amino acids. Repertoires were generated with immunoSEQ multiplex PCR, while TCRdb's copy carries only in-frame clones and drops some. This table has approximately 270,000 clones, almost 95% appearing once. The sequencing here drew on peripheral blood, taken 28 days after the second AZD1222 dose. The TCR sequence derives from an adult who received the AZD1222 COVID-19 vaccine. The chain combines TRBV3-1 (or the pseudogene TRBV3-2) with TRBJ2-7, with TRBD1 as a possible D gene (5 bases). The CDR3 is CASSQSRATDEQYF. In DNA, the CDR3 is TGTGCCAGCAGCCAGTCTAGGGCGACAGACGAGCAGTACTTC.